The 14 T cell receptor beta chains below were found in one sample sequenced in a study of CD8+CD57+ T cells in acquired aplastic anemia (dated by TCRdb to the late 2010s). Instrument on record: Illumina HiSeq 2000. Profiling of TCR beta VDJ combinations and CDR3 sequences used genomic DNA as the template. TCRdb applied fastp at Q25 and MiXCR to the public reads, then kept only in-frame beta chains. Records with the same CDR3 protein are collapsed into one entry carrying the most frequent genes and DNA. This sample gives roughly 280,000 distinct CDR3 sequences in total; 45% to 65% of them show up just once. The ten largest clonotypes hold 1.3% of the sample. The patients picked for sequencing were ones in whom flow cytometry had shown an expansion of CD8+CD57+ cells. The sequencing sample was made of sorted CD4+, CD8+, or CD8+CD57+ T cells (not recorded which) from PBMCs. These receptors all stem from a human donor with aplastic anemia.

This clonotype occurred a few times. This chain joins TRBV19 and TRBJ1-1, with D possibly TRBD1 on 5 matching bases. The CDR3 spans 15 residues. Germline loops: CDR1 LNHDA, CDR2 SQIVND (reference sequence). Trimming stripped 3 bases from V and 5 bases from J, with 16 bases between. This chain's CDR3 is CASSMGRGVRTEAFF. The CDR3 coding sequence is TGTGCCAGTAGTATGGGGAGGGGAGTGAGGACTGAAGCTTTCTTT. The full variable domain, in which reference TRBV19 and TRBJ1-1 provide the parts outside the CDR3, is DGGITQSPKYLFRKEGQNVTLSCEQNLNHDAMYWYRQDPGQGLRLIYYSQIVNDFQKGDIAEGYSVSREKKESFPLTVTSAQKNPTAFYLCASSMGRGVRTEAFFGQGTRLTVV.

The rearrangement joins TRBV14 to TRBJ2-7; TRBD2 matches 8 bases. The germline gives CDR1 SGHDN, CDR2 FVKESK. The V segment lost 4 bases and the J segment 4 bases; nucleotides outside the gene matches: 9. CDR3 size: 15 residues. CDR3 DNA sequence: TGTGCCAGCAGCCCCCGGGAGGGGGACCTTTACGAGCAGTACTTC. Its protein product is CASSPREGDLYEQYF.

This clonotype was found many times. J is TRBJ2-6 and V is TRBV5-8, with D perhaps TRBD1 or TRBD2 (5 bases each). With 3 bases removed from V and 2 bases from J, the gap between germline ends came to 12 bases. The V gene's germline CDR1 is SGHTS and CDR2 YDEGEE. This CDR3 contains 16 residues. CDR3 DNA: TGTGCCAGCAGCTCGGGGACCTTCCCTGGGGCCAACGTCCTGACTTTC. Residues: CASSSGTFPGANVLTF.

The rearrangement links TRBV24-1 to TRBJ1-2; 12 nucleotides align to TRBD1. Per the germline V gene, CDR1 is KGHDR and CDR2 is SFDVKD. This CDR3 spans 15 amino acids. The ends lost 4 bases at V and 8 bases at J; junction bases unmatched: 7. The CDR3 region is CATSEPGTGGKGYTF. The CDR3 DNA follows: TGTGCCACCAGTGAGCCCGGGACAGGGGGCAAAGGCTACACCTTC.

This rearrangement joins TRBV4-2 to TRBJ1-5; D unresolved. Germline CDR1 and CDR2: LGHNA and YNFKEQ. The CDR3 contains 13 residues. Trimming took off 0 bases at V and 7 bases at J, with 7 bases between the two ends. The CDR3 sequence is CASSQESGQPQHF. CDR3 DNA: TGTGCCAGCAGCCAAGAGAGTGGACAGCCCCAGCATTTT.

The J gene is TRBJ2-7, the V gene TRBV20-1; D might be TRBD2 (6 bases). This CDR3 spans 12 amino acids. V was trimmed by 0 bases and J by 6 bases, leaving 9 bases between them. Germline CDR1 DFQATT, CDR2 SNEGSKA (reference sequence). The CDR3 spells CSAREAGSEQYF. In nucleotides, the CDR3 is TGCAGTGCTAGAGAGGCGGGATCCGAGCAGTACTTC.

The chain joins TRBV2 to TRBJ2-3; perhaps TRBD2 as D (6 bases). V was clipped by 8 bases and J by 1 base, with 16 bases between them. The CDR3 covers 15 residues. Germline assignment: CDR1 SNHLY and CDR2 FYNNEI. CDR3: CASLIQPGGTDTQYF. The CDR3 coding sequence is TGTGCCAGCTTGATACAGCCGGGGGGCACAGATACGCAGTATTTT.

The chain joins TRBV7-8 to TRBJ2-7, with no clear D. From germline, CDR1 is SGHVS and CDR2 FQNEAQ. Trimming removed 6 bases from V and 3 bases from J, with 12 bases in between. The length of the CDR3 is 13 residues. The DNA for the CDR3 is TGTGCCAGCAGTGTCGATGTGGGCTACGAGCAGTACTTC. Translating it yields CASSVDVGYEQYF.

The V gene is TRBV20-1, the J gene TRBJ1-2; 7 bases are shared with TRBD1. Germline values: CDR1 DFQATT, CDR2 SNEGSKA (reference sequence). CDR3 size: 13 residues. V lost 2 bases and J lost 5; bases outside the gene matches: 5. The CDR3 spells CSARTGTDYGYTF. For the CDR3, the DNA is TGCAGTGCTAGAACTGGGACAGATTATGGCTACACCTTC.

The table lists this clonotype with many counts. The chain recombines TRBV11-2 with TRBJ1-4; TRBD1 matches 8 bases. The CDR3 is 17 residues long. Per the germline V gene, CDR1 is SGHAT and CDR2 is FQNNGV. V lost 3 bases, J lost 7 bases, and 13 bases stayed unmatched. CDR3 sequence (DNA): TGTGCCAGCAGCTTGCGCCCCGGGACAGGCGGAGGTGAAAAACTGTTTTTT. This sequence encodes CASSLRPGTGGGEKLFF.

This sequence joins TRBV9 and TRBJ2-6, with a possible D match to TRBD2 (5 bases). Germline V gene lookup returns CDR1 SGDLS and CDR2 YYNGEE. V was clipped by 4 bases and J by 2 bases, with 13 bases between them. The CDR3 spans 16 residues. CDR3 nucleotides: TGTGCCAGCAGCACCTCAACTAGGGCTGGGGCCAACGTCCTGACTTTC. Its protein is CASSTSTRAGANVLTF.

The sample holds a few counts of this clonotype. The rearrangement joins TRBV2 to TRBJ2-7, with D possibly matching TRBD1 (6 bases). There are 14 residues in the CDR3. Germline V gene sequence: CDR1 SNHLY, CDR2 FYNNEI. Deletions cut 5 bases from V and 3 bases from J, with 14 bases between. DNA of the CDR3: TGTGCCAGCAGTCAACCGACAGGTGACTACGAGCAGTACTTC. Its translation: CASSQPTGDYEQYF.

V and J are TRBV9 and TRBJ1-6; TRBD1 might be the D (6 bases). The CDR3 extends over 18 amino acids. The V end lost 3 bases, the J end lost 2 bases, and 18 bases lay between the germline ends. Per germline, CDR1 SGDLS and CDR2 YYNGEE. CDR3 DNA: TGTGCCAGCAGCGCGCCCGGGGGCATAAGCGCCTATAATTCACCCCTCCACTTT. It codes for CASSAPGGISAYNSPLHF.

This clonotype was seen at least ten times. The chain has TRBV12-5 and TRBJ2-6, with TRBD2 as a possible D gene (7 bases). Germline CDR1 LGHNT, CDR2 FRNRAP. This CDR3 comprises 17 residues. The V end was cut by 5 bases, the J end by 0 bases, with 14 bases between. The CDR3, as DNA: TGTGCTAGTGGTGGGAGGGGGTCCGGCTCTGGGGCCAACGTCCTGACTTTC. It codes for CASGGRGSGSGANVLTF.